Detailed here is one T cell receptor (beta chain). Its antigen is unidentified. Germline-derived CDR1 and CDR2 are KGHSH and LQKENI. Trimming stripped 0 bases from V and 0 bases from J, with 10 bases between. The CDR3 covers 16 residues. This entry comes from a study of T cells in Graves' hyperthyroidism and ophthalmopathy. RNA transcripts served as the template for amplifying TCR beta CDR3 regions. HTBI primers drove first-round RT-PCR of the TCR CDR3. TCRdb re-called the multiplex PCR reads with MiXCR, one entry per CDR3 protein. The table includes 130,000 to 150,000 distinct CDR3 sequences, approximately 20% detected once. Study conclusions and caveats: Most thyroid clonotypes that were expanded above 0.001 also turned up in blood. A model using 13 V-J features told ophthalmopathy apart from stable hyperthyroidism. In validation, the model predicted ophthalmopathy. These predictions came a median about 6.5 months before onset.

These patients, aged 18 to 65, had recently diagnosed hyperthyroidism lasting under 2 months. The sequencing sample was made of blood. This clonotype originated in a woman aged 50 to 60 with Graves' hyperthyroidism that later progressed to Graves' ophthalmopathy. This chain uses TRBV18 with TRBJ2-3; D gene unclear. The CDR3 sequence: CASSPPSQRSTDTQYF. Written as DNA, the CDR3 is TGTGCCAGCTCACCACCATCACAACGCAGCACAGATACGCAGTATTTT.